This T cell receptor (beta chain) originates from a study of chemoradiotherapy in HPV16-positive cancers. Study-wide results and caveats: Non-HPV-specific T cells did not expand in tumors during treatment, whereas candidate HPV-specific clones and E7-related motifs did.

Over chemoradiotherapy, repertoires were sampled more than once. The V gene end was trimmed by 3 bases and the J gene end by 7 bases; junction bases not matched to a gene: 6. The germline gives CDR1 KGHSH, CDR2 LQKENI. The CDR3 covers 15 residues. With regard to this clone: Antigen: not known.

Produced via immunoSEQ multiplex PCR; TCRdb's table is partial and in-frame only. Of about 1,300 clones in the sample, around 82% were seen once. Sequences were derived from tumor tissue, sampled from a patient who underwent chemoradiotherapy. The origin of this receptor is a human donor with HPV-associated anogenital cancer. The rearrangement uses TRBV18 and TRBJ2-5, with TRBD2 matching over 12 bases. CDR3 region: CASSPPGLAGGTQYF. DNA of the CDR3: TGTGCCAGCTCACCCCCGGGACTAGCGGGCGGGACCCAGTACTTC.